The 23 T cell receptor beta chains given below trace back to one sample, sequenced in a study of technical replicates of blood from several donors. Clones were sequenced by immunoSEQ multiplex PCR, and TCRdb holds only the in-frame ones, with some missing. The sample includes tens of thousands of clones, 92% of them seen just once. Sequencing was done on a sample of T cells isolated from PBMCs. The receptors here all came from a human donor in good health.

The J gene is TRBJ2-5, the V gene TRBV7-2; 8 bases match TRBD2. Per the germline V gene, CDR1 is SGHTA and CDR2 is FQGNSA. The ends lost 5 bases at V and 4 bases at J; junction bases unmatched: 9. The CDR3 length is 15 residues. CDR3 sequence reads: CASSPSLGGGETQYF. The CDR3 DNA follows: TGTGCCAGCAGCCCCTCCCTCGGGGGGGGAGAGACCCAGTACTTC.

The rearrangement joins TRBV21-1 to TRBJ1-5; the table's D call, TRBD1, has no DNA check behind it. TRBV21-1 counts as a pseudogene. CDR3 length: 14 amino acids. The CDR3, as DNA: TGTGCCAGCAGCAAACAGGGGGTTGATCAGCCCCAGCATTTT. This sequence encodes CASSKQGVDQPQHF.

V is TRBV28 and J is TRBJ2-7, with 10 bases that match TRBD2. This CDR3 spans 17 amino acids. V shed 8 bases, J shed 2 bases, and the junction held 15 bases outside the gene matches. Germline lookup yields CDR1 MDHEN and CDR2 SYDVKM. The CDR3 bases are TGTGCCAGCGGCTTGGGAGGGGGACTAGCGTTTACCTACGAGCAGTACTTC. Protein product: CASGLGGGLAFTYEQYF.

The rearrangement links TRBV19 to TRBJ1-1, with a possible D match to TRBD1 (6 bases). The CDR3 is 16 amino acids. The V gene's germline CDR1 is LNHDA and CDR2 SQIVND (reference sequence). The V and J ends lost 5 bases and 0 bases respectively, with 16 bases between them. For the CDR3, the DNA is TGTGCCAGTAGTCCTACGGACAGCCTTATGAACACTGAAGCTTTCTTT. Encoded protein: CASSPTDSLMNTEAFF.

This chain joins TRBV20-1 and TRBJ2-7; D may be TRBD2 (5 bases). V was pared by 7 bases and J by 4 bases, with 8 bases between. The CDR3 is made up of 10 amino acids. CDR1 DFQATT and CDR2 SNEGSKA come from the germline V gene (reference sequence). The CDR3 sequence: CSVGAYEQYF. Here the CDR3 DNA reads TGCAGTGTGGGAGCTTACGAGCAGTACTTC.

This rearrangement joins TRBV2 to TRBJ2-1, with no clear D. The V gene lost 4 bases and the J gene lost 0 bases, with 10 bases spanning the gap. This CDR3 spans 15 amino acids. Germline V lookup: CDR1 SNHLY, CDR2 FYNNEI. CDR3 sequence (DNA): TGTGCCAGCAGTGTCCCCTCGAGCTCCTACAATGAGCAGTTCTTC. It translates to CASSVPSSSYNEQFF.

CDR3 residues: CASGLVILAGKTNEQFF. CDR3 coding DNA: TGTGCTAGTGGTTTGGTAATCCTAGCGGGAAAAACAAATGAGCAGTTCTTC. The chain joins TRBV12-5 to TRBJ2-1, with 9 nucleotides matching TRBD2. Germline lookup yields CDR1 LGHNT and CDR2 FRNRAP. Germline trimming cut 0 bases from V and 7 bases from J; bases unmatched to any gene: 10. The CDR3 is 17 residues long.

The chain joins TRBV5-6 to TRBJ1-2; D possibly corresponds to TRBD1 (6 bases). The V gene lost 4 bases and the J gene lost 2 bases, with 18 bases spanning the gap. This CDR3 comprises 16 residues. Germline V gene sequence: CDR1 SGHDT, CDR2 YYEEEE. CDR3 protein: CASSARGQWQNYGYTF. The CDR3 region has the DNA TGTGCCAGCAGCGCCCGAGGACAGTGGCAGAACTATGGCTACACCTTC.

The J gene is TRBJ2-5, the V gene TRBV28; possible D gene TRBD1, 5 bases. The ends were cut back, 1 base at V and 7 bases at J, with 13 bases in the middle. The CDR3 has 14 amino acids. Looked up from germline, CDR1 is MDHEN and CDR2 is SYDVKM. DNA for the CDR3: TGTGCCAGCAGTTTATTAGACAGTATTGGGACCCAGTACTTC. Protein product: CASSLLDSIGTQYF.

To note about this clone: One end of the junction fails to match germline, which may point to a read error. This rearrangement joins TRBV7-7 to TRBJ2-3, with 8 bases that match TRBD2. Germline-derived CDR1 and CDR2 are SSHAT and FNYEAQ (reference sequence). The CDR3 consists of 16 residues. The CDR3 sequence: CASSLGAGEFTDTQYF. The CDR3 nucleotides read TGTGCTAGCAGCTTAGGAGCGGGAGAGTTCACAGATACGCAGTATTTT.

CDR3 bases: TGCGCCAGCAGCCAAGGGACAGCCTACTCGGGGAACACTGAAGCTTTCTTT. Its translation: CASSQGTAYSGNTEAFF. The genes are TRBV4-3 and TRBJ1-1, with a possible D match to TRBD1 (6 bases). Germline CDR1 and CDR2: LGHNA and YSLEER. With 1 base removed from V and 1 base from J, the gap between germline ends came to 16 bases. This CDR3 comprises 17 residues.

Here the CDR3 reads CATRLGTALYQETQYF. The CDR3 nucleotides are TGTGCCACGCGCCTCGGGACAGCCTTGTACCAAGAGACCCAGTACTTC. The chain joins TRBV19 to TRBJ2-5; 7 nucleotides align to TRBD1. The V and J ends lost 10 bases and 0 bases, in that order; junction bases with no gene match: 14. This CDR3 is built from 16 residues. The germline gives CDR1 LNHDA, CDR2 SQIVND (reference sequence).

The chain joins TRBV19 to TRBJ2-1; a weak D match, TRBD2 (6 bases). The CDR3 loop spans 13 amino acids. Germline V gives CDR1 LNHDA, CDR2 SQIVND (reference sequence). Here the CDR3 DNA reads TGTGCGGCGGGGCAGGTGTTCTACAATGAGCAGTTCTTC. Its protein product is CAAGQVFYNEQFF. Together with reference TRBV19 and TRBJ2-1, the CDR3 gives the full variable domain: DGGITQSPKYLFRKEGQNVTLSCEQNLNHDAMYWYRQDPGQGLRLIYYSQIVNDFQKGDIAEGYSVSREKKESFPLTVTSAQKNPTAFYLCAAGQVFYNEQFFGPGTRLTVL.

The rearrangement joins TRBV6-1 to TRBJ2-7; D is possibly TRBD1 (6 bases). Germline V CDR1 and CDR2: MNHNS, SASEGT. The CDR3 contains 14 residues. Trimming cost V 4 bases and J 3 bases, with 13 bases left between them. The CDR3 sequence is CASSGYKGVYEQYF. For the CDR3, the DNA is TGTGCCAGCAGTGGATATAAGGGGGTCTACGAGCAGTACTTC.

Of note for this clone: Compared with germline, one end of the junction differs, possibly owing to a read error. The CDR3 here is CASSVPGTGSYNERFF. In nucleotides, the CDR3 is TGTGCCAGCAGTGTACCCGGGACAGGGTCCTACAATGAGCGGTTCTTC. The chain employs TRBV2 and TRBJ2-1; 9 nucleotides align to TRBD1. The germline V gene has CDR1 SNHLY and CDR2 FYNNEI. The CDR3 has 16 amino acids.

The chain employs TRBV11-2 and TRBJ2-7, with 8 nucleotides matching TRBD1. CDR1 and CDR2 (germline): SGHAT, FQNNGV. This CDR3 has 15 residues. After removal of 3 bases from V and 3 bases from J, the junction contained 7 bases not matched to a gene. The CDR3 is CASSFASGTGYEQYF. In nucleotides, the CDR3 is TGTGCCAGCAGCTTTGCTTCCGGGACAGGCTACGAGCAGTACTTC.

This chain uses TRBV29-1 with TRBJ1-1; D is possibly TRBD1 (6 bases). Trimming removed 1 base from V and 5 bases from J, with 8 bases in between. Germline lookup yields CDR1 SQVTM and CDR2 ANQGSEA. The CDR3 spans 12 residues. DNA of the CDR3: TGCAGCGTTGAAGGGACAGATACTGAAGCTTTCTTT. This encodes CSVEGTDTEAFF. The full variable domain, its missing parts supplied by reference TRBV29-1 and TRBJ1-1, is SAVISQKPSRDICQRGTSLTIQCQVDSQVTMMFWYRQQPGQSLTLIATANQGSEATYESGFVIDKFPISRPNLTFSTLTVSNMSPEDSSIYLCSVEGTDTEAFFGQGTRLTVV.

A word on this clone: A much larger clone lies one base from this, so it may be a read error. The J gene is TRBJ2-1, the V gene TRBV6-4, with TRBD2 matching 9 bases. The V gene end was trimmed by 1 base and the J gene end by 3 bases; junction bases not matched to a gene: 1. The CDR3 length is 15 residues. The germline V gene encodes CDR1 MRHNA and CDR2 SNTAGT. CDR3 DNA: TGTGCCAGCAGTGACTATAGCGGGAGCTACAATGAGCAGTTCTTC. This encodes CASSDYSGSYNEQFF.

The V and J genes are TRBV4-1 and TRBJ1-1; D unresolved. V was pared by 9 bases and J by 7 bases, with 21 bases between. This CDR3 contains 14 residues. Germline V gives CDR1 MGHRA, CDR2 YSYEKL. The CDR3, as DNA: TGCGCCAGTTCTTCCCGGGGATATCAGGATGAAGCTTTCTTT. It codes for CASSSRGYQDEAFF.

This sequence joins TRBV6-5 and TRBJ1-1; 12 bases are shared with TRBD1. The germline CDR1 and CDR2 sequences are MNHEY and SVGAGI. The CDR3 consists of 16 residues. The ends lost 2 bases at V and 5 bases at J; junction bases unmatched: 6. The CDR3 nucleotides are TGTGCCAGCAGTTACGGTGGGACAGGGGGCTCAACTGAAGCTTTCTTT. Its translation: CASSYGGTGGSTEAFF.

This chain links TRBV6-6 with TRBJ1-5, with D unclear. The CDR3 consists of 13 residues. Germline CDR1 is MNHNY and CDR2 is SVGAGI (reference sequence). Trimming removed 3 bases from V and 2 bases from J, with 5 bases in between. CDR3 residues: CASSYQGNQPQHF. In DNA, the CDR3 is TGTGCCAGCAGTTATCAGGGCAATCAGCCCCAGCATTTT.

In this sample, this clone turned up once. J is TRBJ1-2 and V is TRBV2, with 7 bases lining up with TRBD1. Trimming took 2 bases from V and 5 from J; bases not matched to a gene: 8. CDR1 SNHLY and CDR2 FYNNEI come from the germline V gene. This CDR3 is 15 amino acids long. CDR3 coding DNA: TGTGCCAGCAGTGAAACAGGGGATACCGTATATGGCTACACCTTC. It specifies CASSETGDTVYGYTF.

Only one count was recorded for this clone. The V call is TRBV6-5, the J call TRBJ2-3; the D gene is possibly TRBD1 (5 bases). This CDR3 has 16 residues. Germline CDR1 is MNHEY and CDR2 is SVGAGI. The ends were cut back, 2 bases at V and 5 bases at J, with 17 bases in the middle. For the CDR3, the DNA is TGTGCCAGCAGTTACGGGGCAGGGATTGACCTAGATACGCAGTATTTT. Translating gives CASSYGAGIDLDTQYF.